This T cell receptor beta chain was sequenced for a study of shared clonotypes between healthy human individuals. Across the study: CD4 naive and memory got three plates each, CD8 naive two, CD8 memory one.

Profiled with immunoSEQ multiplex PCR; TCRdb holds only in-frame clones, not every one. Altogether fewer than 150,000 clones are present, under 70% being singletons, with the ten largest covering roughly 25%. General study results and limits: Across subsets, estimated richness was generally greater for naive than for memory populations.

Regarding this clone: The antigen remains unidentified.

The CDR3 has 11 amino acids. The V gene's germline CDR1 is DFQATT and CDR2 SNEGSKA (reference sequence). V lost 4 bases and J lost 0, with 4 bases in between. Sequenced material: memory CD8+ T cells sorted from blood. Indicated subset: CD45RO+ cells pooled with CCR7-negative TemRA cells. This receptor was taken from a woman in her 30s in good health. The rearrangement uses TRBV20-1 and TRBJ2-7, with unresolved D. The CDR3 DNA is TGCAGTGCTATGCCCTCCTACGAGCAGTACTTC. It encodes CSAMPSYEQYF.